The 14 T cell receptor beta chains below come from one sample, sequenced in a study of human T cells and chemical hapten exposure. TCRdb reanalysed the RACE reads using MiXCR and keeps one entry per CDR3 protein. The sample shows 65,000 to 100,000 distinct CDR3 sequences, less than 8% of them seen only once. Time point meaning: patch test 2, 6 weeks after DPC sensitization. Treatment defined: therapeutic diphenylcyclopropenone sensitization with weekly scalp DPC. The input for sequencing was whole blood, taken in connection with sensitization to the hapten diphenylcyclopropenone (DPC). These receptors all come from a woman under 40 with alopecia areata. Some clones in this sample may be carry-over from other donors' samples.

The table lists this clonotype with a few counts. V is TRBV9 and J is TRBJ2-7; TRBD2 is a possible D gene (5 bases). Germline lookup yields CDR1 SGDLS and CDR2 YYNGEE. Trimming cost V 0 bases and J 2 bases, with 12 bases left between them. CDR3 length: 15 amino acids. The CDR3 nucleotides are TGTGCCAGCAGCGTAGATCTGGGGAGAGCCTACGAGCAGTACTTC. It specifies CASSVDLGRAYEQYF.

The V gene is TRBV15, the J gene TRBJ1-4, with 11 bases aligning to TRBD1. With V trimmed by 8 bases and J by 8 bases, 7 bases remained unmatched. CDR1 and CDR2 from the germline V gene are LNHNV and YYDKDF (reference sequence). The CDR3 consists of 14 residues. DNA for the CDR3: TGTGCCACCCAATTGGGACAGGGGGACGAAAAACTGTTTTTT. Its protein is CATQLGQGDEKLFF.

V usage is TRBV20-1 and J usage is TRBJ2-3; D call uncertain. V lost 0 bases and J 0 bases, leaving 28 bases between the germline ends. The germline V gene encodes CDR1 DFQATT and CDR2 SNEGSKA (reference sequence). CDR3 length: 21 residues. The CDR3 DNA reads TGCAGTGCTAGAGACCCTTTGCGGACGCAAGCCCAACGATTAAGCACAGATACGCAGTATTTT. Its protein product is CSARDPLRTQAQRLSTDTQYF.

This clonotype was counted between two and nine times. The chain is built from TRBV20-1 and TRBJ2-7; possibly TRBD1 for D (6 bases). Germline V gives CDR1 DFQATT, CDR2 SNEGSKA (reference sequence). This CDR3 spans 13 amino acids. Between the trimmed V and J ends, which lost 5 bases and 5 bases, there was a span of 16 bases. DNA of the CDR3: TGCAGTGCTCCCCTCCCAGGGGTCAACGAGCAGTACTTC. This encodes CSAPLPGVNEQYF.

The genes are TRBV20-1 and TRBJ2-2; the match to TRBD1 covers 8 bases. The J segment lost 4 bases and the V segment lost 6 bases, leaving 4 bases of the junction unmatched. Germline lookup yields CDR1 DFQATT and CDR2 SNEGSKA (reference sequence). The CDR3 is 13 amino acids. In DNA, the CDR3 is TGCAGTGCCCGGACAGGGAGCACCGGGGAGCTGTTTTTT. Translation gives CSARTGSTGELFF.

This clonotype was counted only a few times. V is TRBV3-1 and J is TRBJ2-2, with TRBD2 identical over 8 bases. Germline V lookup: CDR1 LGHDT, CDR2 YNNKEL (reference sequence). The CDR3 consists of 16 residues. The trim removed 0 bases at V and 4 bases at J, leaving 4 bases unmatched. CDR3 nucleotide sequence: TGTGCCAGCAGCCAAGATACGAGCGGGGGCACCGGGGAGCTGTTTTTT. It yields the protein CASSQDTSGGTGELFF.

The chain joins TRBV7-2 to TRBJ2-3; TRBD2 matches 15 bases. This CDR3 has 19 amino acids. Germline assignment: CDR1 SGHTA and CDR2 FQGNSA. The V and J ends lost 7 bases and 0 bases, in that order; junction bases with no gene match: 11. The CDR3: CASTPPGLAGGISTDTQYF. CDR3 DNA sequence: TGTGCCAGCACCCCCCCGGGACTAGCGGGGGGCATTAGCACAGATACGCAGTATTTT.

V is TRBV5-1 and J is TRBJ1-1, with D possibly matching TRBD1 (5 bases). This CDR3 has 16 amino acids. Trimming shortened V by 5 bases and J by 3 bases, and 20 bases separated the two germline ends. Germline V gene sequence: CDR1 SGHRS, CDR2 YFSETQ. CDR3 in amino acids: CASSRTQPGRYTEAFF. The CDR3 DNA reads TGCGCCAGCAGTAGAACACAACCAGGGCGATACACTGAAGCTTTCTTT.

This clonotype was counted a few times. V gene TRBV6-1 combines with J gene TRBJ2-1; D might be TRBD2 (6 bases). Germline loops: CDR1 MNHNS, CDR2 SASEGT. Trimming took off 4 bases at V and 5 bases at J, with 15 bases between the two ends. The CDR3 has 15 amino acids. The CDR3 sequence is CASSVGIPGDNEQFF. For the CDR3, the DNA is TGTGCCAGCAGTGTTGGCATTCCGGGGGACAATGAGCAGTTCTTC.

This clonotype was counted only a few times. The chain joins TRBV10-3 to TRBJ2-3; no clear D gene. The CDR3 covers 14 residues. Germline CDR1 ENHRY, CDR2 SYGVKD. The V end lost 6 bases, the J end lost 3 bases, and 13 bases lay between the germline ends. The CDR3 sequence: CAIRGDLPTDTQYF. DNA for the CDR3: TGTGCCATCAGAGGAGACCTCCCTACAGATACGCAGTATTTT.

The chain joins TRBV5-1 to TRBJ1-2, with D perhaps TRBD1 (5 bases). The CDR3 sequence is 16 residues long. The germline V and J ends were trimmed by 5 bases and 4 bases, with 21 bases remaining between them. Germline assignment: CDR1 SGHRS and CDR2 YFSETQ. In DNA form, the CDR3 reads TGCGCCAGCAGTCCCCAGGGAGGCCACGGATCCTATGGCTACACCTTC. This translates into CASSPQGGHGSYGYTF.

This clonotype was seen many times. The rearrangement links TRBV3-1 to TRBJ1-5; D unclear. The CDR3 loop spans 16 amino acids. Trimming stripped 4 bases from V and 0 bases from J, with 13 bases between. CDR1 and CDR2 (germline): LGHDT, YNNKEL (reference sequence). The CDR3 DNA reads TGTGCCAGCAGCCCAACTCGCCAGCCTAGCAATCAGCCCCAGCATTTT. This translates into CASSPTRQPSNQPQHF.

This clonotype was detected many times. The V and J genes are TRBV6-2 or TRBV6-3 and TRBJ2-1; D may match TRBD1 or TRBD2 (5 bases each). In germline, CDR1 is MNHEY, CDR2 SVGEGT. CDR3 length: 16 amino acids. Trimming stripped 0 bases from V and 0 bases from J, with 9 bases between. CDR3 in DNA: TGTGCCAGCAGTTACTCGGGGACCAACTCCTACAATGAGCAGTTCTTC. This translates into CASSYSGTNSYNEQFF.

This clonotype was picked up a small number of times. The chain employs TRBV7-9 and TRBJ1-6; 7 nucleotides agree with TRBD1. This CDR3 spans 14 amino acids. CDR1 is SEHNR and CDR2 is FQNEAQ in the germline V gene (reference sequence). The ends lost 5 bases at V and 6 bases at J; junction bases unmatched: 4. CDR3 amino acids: CASSVRQGNSPLHF. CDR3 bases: TGTGCCAGCAGCGTGAGACAGGGTAATTCACCCCTCCACTTT.